This TCR beta chain emerged from a study of T cells in Graves' hyperthyroidism and ophthalmopathy. There were TCR beta CDR3 regions amplified from RNA transcripts. When the TCR CDR3 underwent first-round RT-PCR, the HTBI primer set was used. TCRdb passed the multiplex PCR reads through MiXCR, listing each CDR3 protein once. Among approximately 430,000 distinct CDR3 sequences listed, around 14% were seen once. A few counts support this clonotype. Compared with germline, one end of the junction differs, possibly owing to a read error. Germline V lookup: CDR1 MNHNS, CDR2 SASEGT. This CDR3 region has 18 residues.

The chain joins TRBV6-1 to TRBJ2-3, with 12 bases identical to TRBD2. The source material was blood. The clonotype originates from a woman between 18 and 29 years old with Graves' hyperthyroidism. In nucleotides, the CDR3 is TGTGCCAGCAGCCGCGGGCCAACTAGCGGGGGGCTCACAGGTACGCAGTATTTT. This gives the protein CASSRGPTSGGLTGTQYF.